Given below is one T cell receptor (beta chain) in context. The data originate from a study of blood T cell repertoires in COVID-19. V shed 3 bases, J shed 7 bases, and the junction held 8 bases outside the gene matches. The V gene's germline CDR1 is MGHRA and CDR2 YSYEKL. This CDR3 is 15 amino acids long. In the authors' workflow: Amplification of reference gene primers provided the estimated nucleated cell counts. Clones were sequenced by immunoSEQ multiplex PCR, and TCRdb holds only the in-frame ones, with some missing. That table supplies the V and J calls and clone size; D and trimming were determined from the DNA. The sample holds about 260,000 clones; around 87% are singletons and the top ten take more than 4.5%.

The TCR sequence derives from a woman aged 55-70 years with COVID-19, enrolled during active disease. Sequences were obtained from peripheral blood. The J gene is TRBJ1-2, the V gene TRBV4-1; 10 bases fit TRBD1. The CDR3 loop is CASSQDRQGAGGYTF. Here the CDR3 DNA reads TGCGCCAGCAGCCAGGACCGACAGGGGGCAGGTGGCTACACCTTC.